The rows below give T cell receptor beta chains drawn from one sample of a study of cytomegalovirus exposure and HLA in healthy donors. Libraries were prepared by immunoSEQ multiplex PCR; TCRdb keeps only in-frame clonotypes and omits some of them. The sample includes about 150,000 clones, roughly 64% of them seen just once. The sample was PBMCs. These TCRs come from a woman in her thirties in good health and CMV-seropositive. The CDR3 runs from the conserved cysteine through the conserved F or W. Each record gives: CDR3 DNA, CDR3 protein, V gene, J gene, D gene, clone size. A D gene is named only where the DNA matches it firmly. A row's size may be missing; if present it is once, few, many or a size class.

CDR3 DNA: TGCGCCAGCAGTCAATCGGGACAAAGCAATCAGCCCCAGCATTTT
CDR3 protein: CASSQSGQSNQPQHF
V gene: TRBV23-1
J gene: TRBJ1-5
D gene: .
clone size: .

CDR3 DNA: TGTGCCAGCATCCTAAGGCAACGGGACTATGGCTACACCTTC
CDR3 protein: CASILRQRDYGYTF
V gene: TRBV6-1
J gene: TRBJ1-2
D gene: .
clone size: .

CDR3 DNA: TGTGCCAGCTCCCGGGACAGGGGCGGTTATGGCTACACCTTC
CDR3 protein: CASSRDRGGYGYTF
V gene: TRBV6-1
J gene: TRBJ1-2
D gene: TRBD1
clone size: many

CDR3 DNA: TGTGCCAGTAGTATCCGGATGGGACTAGCGGGGTCCGCCTCCTACGAGCAGTACTTC
CDR3 protein: CASSIRMGLAGSASYEQYF
V gene: TRBV19
J gene: TRBJ2-7
D gene: TRBD2
clone size: .

CDR3 DNA: TGTGCCAGCAGTACCGGGACAGGGAGTCACGAGCAGTACTTC
CDR3 protein: CASSTGTGSHEQYF
V gene: TRBV6-5
J gene: TRBJ2-7
D gene: TRBD1
clone size: .

CDR3 DNA: TGTGCCAGCAGCCTCTACTCGGGATACGAGCAGTACTTC
CDR3 protein: CASSLYSGYEQYF
V gene: TRBV7-6
J gene: TRBJ2-7
D gene: .
clone size: .

CDR3 DNA: TGCGCCAGCAGCCAAGTTCAAGGTCAGACTCCCCGCCTCAATGAAGCTTTCTTT
CDR3 protein: CASSQVQGQTPRLNEAFF
V gene: TRBV4-1
J gene: TRBJ1-1
D gene: .
clone size: .

CDR3 DNA: TGTGCCAGCAGCCCTTTGGGGACAGGGATCAATGAGCAGTTCTTC
CDR3 protein: CASSPLGTGINEQFF
V gene: TRBV28
J gene: TRBJ2-1
D gene: TRBD1
clone size: .

CDR3 DNA: TGTGCCAGCGCTTGGGGGCTTCTGACTAATGAAAAACTGTTTTTT
CDR3 protein: CASAWGLLTNEKLFF
V gene: TRBV28
J gene: TRBJ1-4
D gene: .
clone size: few

CDR3 DNA: TGCGCCAGCAGCCGTAGTACAGGGGGCAATACGTACGAGCAGTACTTC
CDR3 protein: CASSRSTGGNTYEQYF
V gene: TRBV5-1
J gene: TRBJ2-7
D gene: TRBD1
clone size: .

CDR3 DNA: TGTGCCAGCAGCCCGCCCGGGTACAATGAGCAGTTCTTC
CDR3 protein: CASSPPGYNEQFF
V gene: TRBV13
J gene: TRBJ2-1
D gene: .
clone size: .

CDR3 DNA: TGTGCCAGCAGCGTATTGGCAGGGCATAATTCACCCCTCCACTTT
CDR3 protein: CASSVLAGHNSPLHF
V gene: TRBV9
J gene: TRBJ1-6
D gene: .
clone size: .

CDR3 DNA: TGTGCCAGCAGCGGTGGGTGGTCCAGGGGGCTTCGTCGCGAGCAGTACTTC
CDR3 protein: CASSGGWSRGLRREQYF
V gene: TRBV5-6
J gene: TRBJ2-7
D gene: TRBD1
clone size: .

CDR3 DNA: TGTGCCAGCAGCGTACCTGACAGGGGGCGACCCTATGGCTACACCTTC
CDR3 protein: CASSVPDRGRPYGYTF
V gene: TRBV9
J gene: TRBJ1-2
D gene: TRBD1
clone size: .

CDR3 DNA: TGTGCCAGCAGCGACAGGGCTATGAACACTGAAGCTTTCTTT
CDR3 protein: CASSDRAMNTEAFF
V gene: TRBV7-9
J gene: TRBJ1-1
D gene: TRBD1
clone size: .

CDR3 DNA: TGTGCCAGCAGTGAATATCGCGGTTACTCCTACGAGCAGTACTTC
CDR3 protein: CASSEYRGYSYEQYF
V gene: TRBV25-1
J gene: TRBJ2-7
D gene: .
clone size: .

CDR3 DNA: TGTGCCAGCAGCTTTCTGAGCGACGAGCAGTACTTC
CDR3 protein: CASSFLSDEQYF
V gene: TRBV7-9
J gene: TRBJ2-7
D gene: .
clone size: .

CDR3 DNA: TGTGCCAGCAGTTGGGACAGCGGGAATCAGCCCCAGCATTTT
CDR3 protein: CASSWDSGNQPQHF
V gene: TRBV27
J gene: TRBJ1-5
D gene: TRBD1
clone size: .

CDR3 DNA: TGTGCCAGCAGCTTCGCACCCGGGACAGGGGGGAACTATGGCTACACCTTC
CDR3 protein: CASSFAPGTGGNYGYTF
V gene: TRBV5-4
J gene: TRBJ1-2
D gene: TRBD1
clone size: .

CDR3 DNA: TGCAGCGTTTCCCAGACTAGTTTCTACGAGCAGTACTTC
CDR3 protein: CSVSQTSFYEQYF
V gene: TRBV29-1
J gene: TRBJ2-7
D gene: .
clone size: few

CDR3 DNA: TGTGCCAGCAGCTTAGTAGCATCCGCCGGGGAGCTGTTTTTT
CDR3 protein: CASSLVASAGELFF
V gene: TRBV7-2
J gene: TRBJ2-2
D gene: .
clone size: .

CDR3 DNA: TGTGCCAGCAGTTTATTGGGCACGGGGAACGGCCAGCCCCAGCATTTT
CDR3 protein: CASSLLGTGNGQPQHF
V gene: TRBV27
J gene: TRBJ1-5
D gene: .
clone size: .

CDR3 DNA: TGTGCCAGCAGCCAAGACTTCGGCAGGGCATACGAGCAGTACTTC
CDR3 protein: CASSQDFGRAYEQYF
V gene: TRBV14
J gene: TRBJ2-7
D gene: .
clone size: .

CDR3 DNA: TGTGCCAGCGCCACACCTTACAATGAGCAGTTCTTC
CDR3 protein: CASATPYNEQFF
V gene: TRBV6-6
J gene: TRBJ2-1
D gene: .
clone size: few

CDR3 DNA: TGTGCCAGCAGCTTAGTTGGGACAGTGGGCGAGCAGTACTTC
CDR3 protein: CASSLVGTVGEQYF
V gene: TRBV11-1
J gene: TRBJ2-7
D gene: TRBD1
clone size: .

CDR3 DNA: TGTGCCAGCAGTTACTCTCCGGGCTCTGGGGCCAACGTCCTGACTTTC
CDR3 protein: CASSYSPGSGANVLTF
V gene: TRBV6-5
J gene: TRBJ2-6
D gene: .
clone size: .

CDR3 DNA: TGTGCCAGCAGTTCCAAATTGGGGCCGGGGGAGTTCTTC
CDR3 protein: CASSSKLGPGEFF
V gene: TRBV6-1
J gene: TRBJ2-1
D gene: .
clone size: few

CDR3 DNA: TGTGCCAGCAGTGGCCGGACAGGGGCTTTTTCACCCCTCCACTTT
CDR3 protein: CASSGRTGAFSPLHF
V gene: TRBV6-1
J gene: TRBJ1-6
D gene: TRBD1
clone size: .

CDR3 DNA: TGTGCCAGCAGCGCGACAGGGGCCTACGAGCAGTACTTC
CDR3 protein: CASSATGAYEQYF
V gene: TRBV5-5
J gene: TRBJ2-7
D gene: TRBD1
clone size: .

CDR3 DNA: TGTGCCAGCCTTAGCGGGAGCCGGGGCGAGCAGTACTTC
CDR3 protein: CASLSGSRGEQYF
V gene: TRBV5-6
J gene: TRBJ2-7
D gene: TRBD2
clone size: .

CDR3 DNA: TGTGCCAGCAGTTATGGACTAGCGGGGACAGATACGCAGTATTTT
CDR3 protein: CASSYGLAGTDTQYF
V gene: TRBV5-6
J gene: TRBJ2-3
D gene: TRBD2
clone size: .

CDR3 DNA: TGTGCCAGCAGCTTGAGGACTAGCAGTAACAATGAGCAGTTCTTC
CDR3 protein: CASSLRTSSNNEQFF
V gene: TRBV7-9
J gene: TRBJ2-1
D gene: TRBD2
clone size: .

CDR3 DNA: TGCGCCAGCAGCTTGGTGGTAGCGGGAGCGGGGGAGCAGTACTTC
CDR3 protein: CASSLVVAGAGEQYF
V gene: TRBV5-1
J gene: TRBJ2-7
D gene: TRBD2
clone size: few

CDR3 DNA: TGTGCCAGCAGTTTTTGGTTCTCGGGGGGGGGAAATAAAGATTTAAGCTCCTACGAGCAGTACTTC
CDR3 protein: CASSFWFSGGGNKDLSSYEQYF
V gene: TRBV28
J gene: TRBJ2-7
D gene: TRBD2
clone size: .

CDR3 DNA: TGTGCCAGCAGCGTCGCAGGGGTTAATGAAGCTTTCTTT
CDR3 protein: CASSVAGVNEAFF
V gene: TRBV27
J gene: TRBJ1-1
D gene: .
clone size: .

CDR3 DNA: TGCGCCAGCAGCCTAAGCGGAGAGCCCTACGAGCAGTACTTC
CDR3 protein: CASSLSGEPYEQYF
V gene: TRBV10-2
J gene: TRBJ2-7
D gene: .
clone size: .

CDR3 DNA: TGCGCCAGCAGTGAGTCGAATCAGGGAACCTTCTATGGCTACACCTTC
CDR3 protein: CASSESNQGTFYGYTF
V gene: TRBV10-1
J gene: TRBJ1-2
D gene: .
clone size: .

CDR3 DNA: TGTGCCAGCAGCAGAGGACAGTCCTACGAGCAGTACTTC
CDR3 protein: CASSRGQSYEQYF
V gene: TRBV28
J gene: TRBJ2-7
D gene: .
clone size: .

CDR3 DNA: TGCGCCAGCAGGATGGGACTAGCGGACAATGAGCAGTTCTTC
CDR3 protein: CASRMGLADNEQFF
V gene: TRBV10-2
J gene: TRBJ2-1
D gene: TRBD2
clone size: .

CDR3 DNA: TGTGCCAGTAGTATAGCAAGACGGGACGAGCAGTACTTC
CDR3 protein: CASSIARRDEQYF
V gene: TRBV19
J gene: TRBJ2-7
D gene: .
clone size: .

CDR3 DNA: TGTGCCAGCTCACTACAGGGGAACTCTGGAAACACCATATATTTT
CDR3 protein: CASSLQGNSGNTIYF
V gene: TRBV18
J gene: TRBJ1-3
D gene: TRBD1
clone size: .

CDR3 DNA: TGCAGCGCCAGGGACAGGGGTACTGGCTACACCTTC
CDR3 protein: CSARDRGTGYTF
V gene: TRBV29-1
J gene: TRBJ1-2
D gene: TRBD1
clone size: once

CDR3 DNA: TGTGCCAGCAGTTTAGTCCGACAGGTCGGGGATGAGCAGTTCTTC
CDR3 protein: CASSLVRQVGDEQFF
V gene: TRBV27
J gene: TRBJ2-1
D gene: .
clone size: .

CDR3 DNA: TGTGCCAGCTCACCGCGGACAGGGGGGGACACCATATATTTT
CDR3 protein: CASSPRTGGDTIYF
V gene: TRBV18
J gene: TRBJ1-3
D gene: TRBD1
clone size: .

CDR3 DNA: TGTGCCAGCAGTTTACCTCAGGGGGGTAGTGAAAAACTGTTTTTT
CDR3 protein: CASSLPQGGSEKLFF
V gene: TRBV28
J gene: TRBJ1-4
D gene: TRBD1
clone size: .

CDR3 DNA: TGCGCCAGCAGCCAAGAAGGGACAGCTGAAAAACTGTTTTTT
CDR3 protein: CASSQEGTAEKLFF
V gene: TRBV4-1
J gene: TRBJ1-4
D gene: TRBD1
clone size: .